A single T cell receptor beta chain is shown here with its context. This record belongs to a study of cytotoxic CD8 clonotypes in ibrutinib-treated CLL. This table comes from immunoSEQ multiplex PCR, and its TCRdb copy is limited to in-frame clones, with some not included. The sample has roughly 220,000 clones, about 75% seen once. The CDR3 is made up of 15 amino acids. V dropped 5 bases and J dropped 5 bases, with 18 bases sitting between them. CDR1 is MDHEN, CDR2 SYDVKM, per germline. The chain joins TRBV28 to TRBJ2-5; D is unresolved. Sequencing used PBMCs, obtained after 12 months of ibrutinib treatment. The source of this sequence is a human donor with chronic lymphocytic leukemia. The CDR3 DNA is TGTGCCAGCAGTCCGTTGACATTTTCCCACGAGACCCAGTACTTC. This encodes CASSPLTFSHETQYF.